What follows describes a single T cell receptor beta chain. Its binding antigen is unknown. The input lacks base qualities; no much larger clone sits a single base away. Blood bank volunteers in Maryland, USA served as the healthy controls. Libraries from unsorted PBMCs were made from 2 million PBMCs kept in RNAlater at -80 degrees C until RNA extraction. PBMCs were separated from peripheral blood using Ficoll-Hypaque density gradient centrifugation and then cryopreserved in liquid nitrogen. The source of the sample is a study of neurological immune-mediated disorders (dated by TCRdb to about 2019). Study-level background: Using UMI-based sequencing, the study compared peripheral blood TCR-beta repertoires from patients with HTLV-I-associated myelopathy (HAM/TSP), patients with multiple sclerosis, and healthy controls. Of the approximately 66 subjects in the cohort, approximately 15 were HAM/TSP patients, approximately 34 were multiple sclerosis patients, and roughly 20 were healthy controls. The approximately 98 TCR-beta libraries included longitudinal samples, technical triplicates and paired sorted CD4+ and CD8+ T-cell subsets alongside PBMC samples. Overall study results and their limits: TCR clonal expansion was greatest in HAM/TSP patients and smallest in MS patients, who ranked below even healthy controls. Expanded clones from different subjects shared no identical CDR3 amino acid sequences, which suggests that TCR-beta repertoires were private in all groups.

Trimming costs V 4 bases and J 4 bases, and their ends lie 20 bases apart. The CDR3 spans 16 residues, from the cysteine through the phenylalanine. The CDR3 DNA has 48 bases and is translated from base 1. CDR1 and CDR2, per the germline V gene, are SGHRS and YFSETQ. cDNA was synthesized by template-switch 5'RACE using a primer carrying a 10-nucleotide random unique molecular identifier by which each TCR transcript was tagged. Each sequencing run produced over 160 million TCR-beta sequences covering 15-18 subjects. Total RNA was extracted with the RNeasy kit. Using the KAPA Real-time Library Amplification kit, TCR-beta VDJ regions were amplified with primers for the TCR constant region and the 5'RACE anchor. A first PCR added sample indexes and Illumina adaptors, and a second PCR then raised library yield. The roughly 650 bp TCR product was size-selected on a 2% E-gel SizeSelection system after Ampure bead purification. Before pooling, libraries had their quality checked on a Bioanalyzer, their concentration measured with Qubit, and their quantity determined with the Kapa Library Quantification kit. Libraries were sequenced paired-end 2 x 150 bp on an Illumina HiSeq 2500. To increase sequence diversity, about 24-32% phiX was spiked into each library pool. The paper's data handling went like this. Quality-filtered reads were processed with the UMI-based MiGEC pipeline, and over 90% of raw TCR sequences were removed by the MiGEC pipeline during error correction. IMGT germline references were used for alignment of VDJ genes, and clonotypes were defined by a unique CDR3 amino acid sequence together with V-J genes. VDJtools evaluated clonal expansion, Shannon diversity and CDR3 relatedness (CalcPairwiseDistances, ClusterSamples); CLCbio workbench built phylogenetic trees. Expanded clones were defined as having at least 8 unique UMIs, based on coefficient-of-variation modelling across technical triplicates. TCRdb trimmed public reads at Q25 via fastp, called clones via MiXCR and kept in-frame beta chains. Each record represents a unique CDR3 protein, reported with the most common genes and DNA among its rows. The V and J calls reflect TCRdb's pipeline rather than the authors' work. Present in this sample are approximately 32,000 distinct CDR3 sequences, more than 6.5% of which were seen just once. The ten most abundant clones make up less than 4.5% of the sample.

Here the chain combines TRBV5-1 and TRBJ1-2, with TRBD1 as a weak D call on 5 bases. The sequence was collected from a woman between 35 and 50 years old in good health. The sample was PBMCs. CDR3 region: CASSPGTDMSFYGYTF. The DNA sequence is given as TGCGCCAGCAGCCCAGGAACGGACATGTCTTTCTATGGCTACACCTTC.